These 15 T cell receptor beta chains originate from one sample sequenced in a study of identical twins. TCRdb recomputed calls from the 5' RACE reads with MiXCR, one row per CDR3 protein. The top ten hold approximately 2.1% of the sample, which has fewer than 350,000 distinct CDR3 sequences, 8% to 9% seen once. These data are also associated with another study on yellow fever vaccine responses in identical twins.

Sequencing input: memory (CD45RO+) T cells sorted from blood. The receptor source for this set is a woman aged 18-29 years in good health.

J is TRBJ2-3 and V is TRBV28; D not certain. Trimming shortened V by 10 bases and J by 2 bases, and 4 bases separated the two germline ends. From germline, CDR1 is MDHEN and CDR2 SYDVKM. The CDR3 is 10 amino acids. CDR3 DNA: TGTGCCACCCCCACAGATACGCAGTATTTT. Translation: CATPTDTQYF.

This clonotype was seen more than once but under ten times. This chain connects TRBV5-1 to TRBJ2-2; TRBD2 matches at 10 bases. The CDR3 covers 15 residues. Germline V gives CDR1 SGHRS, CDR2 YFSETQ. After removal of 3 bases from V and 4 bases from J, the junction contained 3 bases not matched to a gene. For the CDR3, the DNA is TGCGCCAGCAGCTCCCAGCGGGAGGGCACCGGGGAGCTGTTTTTT. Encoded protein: CASSSQREGTGELFF.

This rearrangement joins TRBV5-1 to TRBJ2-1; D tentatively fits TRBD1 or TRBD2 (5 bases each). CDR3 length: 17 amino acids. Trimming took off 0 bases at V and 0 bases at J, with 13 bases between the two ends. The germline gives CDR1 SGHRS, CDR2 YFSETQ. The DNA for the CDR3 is TGCGCCAGCAGCTTGGGGGGGTTTGTTGGCTCCTACAATGAGCAGTTCTTC. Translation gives CASSLGGFVGSYNEQFF.

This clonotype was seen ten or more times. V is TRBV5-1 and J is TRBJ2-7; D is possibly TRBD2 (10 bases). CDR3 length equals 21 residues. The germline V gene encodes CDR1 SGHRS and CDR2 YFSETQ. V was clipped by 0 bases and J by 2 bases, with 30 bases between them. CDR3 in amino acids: CASSLALEDRGLLAGPYEQYF. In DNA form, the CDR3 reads TGCGCCAGCAGCTTGGCCCTTGAGGACAGGGGACTACTAGCGGGGCCCTACGAGCAGTACTTC.

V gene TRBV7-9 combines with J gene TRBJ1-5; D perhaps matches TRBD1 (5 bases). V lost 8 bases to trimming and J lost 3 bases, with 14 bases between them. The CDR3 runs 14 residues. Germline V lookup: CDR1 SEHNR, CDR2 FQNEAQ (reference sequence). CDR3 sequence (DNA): TGTGCCAGCGGGACCACAGGTTCCAATCAGCCCCAGCATTTT. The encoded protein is CASGTTGSNQPQHF.

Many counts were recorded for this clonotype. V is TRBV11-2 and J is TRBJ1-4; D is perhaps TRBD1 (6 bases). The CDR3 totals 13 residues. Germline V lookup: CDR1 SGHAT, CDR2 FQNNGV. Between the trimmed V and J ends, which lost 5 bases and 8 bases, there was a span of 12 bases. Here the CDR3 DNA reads TGTGCCAGCAGCCCCCGGACAGCCGAAAAACTGTTTTTT. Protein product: CASSPRTAEKLFF.

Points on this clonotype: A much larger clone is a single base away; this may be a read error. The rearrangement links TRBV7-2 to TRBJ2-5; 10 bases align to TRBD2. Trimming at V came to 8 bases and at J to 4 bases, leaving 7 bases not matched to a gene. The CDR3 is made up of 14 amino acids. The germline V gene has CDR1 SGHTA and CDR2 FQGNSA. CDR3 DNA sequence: TGTGCCAGCGGCCCGCGACTAGCGGGAGAGACCCAGTACTTC. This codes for CASGPRLAGETQYF. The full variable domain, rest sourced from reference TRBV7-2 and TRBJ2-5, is GAGVSQSPSNKVTEKGKDVELRCDPISGHTALYWYRQSLGQGLEFLIYFQGNSAPDKSGLPSDRFSAERTGGSVSTLTIQRTQQEDSAVYLCASGPRLAGETQYFGPGTRLLVL.

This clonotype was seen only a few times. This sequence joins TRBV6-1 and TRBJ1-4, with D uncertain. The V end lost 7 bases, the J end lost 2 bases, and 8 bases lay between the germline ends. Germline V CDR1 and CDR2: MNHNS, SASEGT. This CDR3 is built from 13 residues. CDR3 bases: TGTGCCAGCAAGGGTTTTACTAATGAAAAACTGTTTTTT. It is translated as CASKGFTNEKLFF.

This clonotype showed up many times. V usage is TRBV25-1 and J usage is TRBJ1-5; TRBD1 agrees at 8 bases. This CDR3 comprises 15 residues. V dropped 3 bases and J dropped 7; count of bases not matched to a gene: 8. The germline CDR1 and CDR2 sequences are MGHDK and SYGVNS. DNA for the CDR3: TGTGCCAGCAGTGAGTCCAGGGGGCAAGGGCAGCCCCAGCATTTT. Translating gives CASSESRGQGQPQHF.

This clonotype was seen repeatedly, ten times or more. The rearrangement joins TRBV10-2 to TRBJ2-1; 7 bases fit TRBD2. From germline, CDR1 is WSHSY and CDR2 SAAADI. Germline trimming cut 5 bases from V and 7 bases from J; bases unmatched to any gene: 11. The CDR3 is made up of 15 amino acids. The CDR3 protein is CASSFGGYTLNEQFF. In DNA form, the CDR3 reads TGCGCCAGCAGTTTCGGGGGGTACACACTGAATGAGCAGTTCTTC.

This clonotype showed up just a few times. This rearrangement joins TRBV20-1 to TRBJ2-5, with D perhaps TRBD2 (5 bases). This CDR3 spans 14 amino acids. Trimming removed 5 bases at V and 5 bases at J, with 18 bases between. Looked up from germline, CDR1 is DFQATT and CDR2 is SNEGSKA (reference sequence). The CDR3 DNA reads TGCAGTGCTGTGAGACGGGGTCCTTACGAGACCCAGTACTTC. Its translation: CSAVRRGPYETQYF.

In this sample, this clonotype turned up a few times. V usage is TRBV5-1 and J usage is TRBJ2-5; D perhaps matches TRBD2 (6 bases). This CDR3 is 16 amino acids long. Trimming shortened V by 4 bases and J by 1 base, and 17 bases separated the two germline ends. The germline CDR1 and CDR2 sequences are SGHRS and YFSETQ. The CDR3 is CASSVRVTAGQETQYF. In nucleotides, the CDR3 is TGCGCCAGCAGCGTGAGGGTTACAGCGGGCCAAGAGACCCAGTACTTC.

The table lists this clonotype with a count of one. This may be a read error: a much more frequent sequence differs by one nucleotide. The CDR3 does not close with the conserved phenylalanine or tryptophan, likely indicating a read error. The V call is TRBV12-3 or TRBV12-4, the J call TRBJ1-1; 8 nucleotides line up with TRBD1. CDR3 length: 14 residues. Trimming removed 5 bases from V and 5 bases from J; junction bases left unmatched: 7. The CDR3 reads CASSKTGGETEAFS. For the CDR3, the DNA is TGTGCCAGCAGTAAAACAGGGGGGGAGACTGAAGCTTTCTCT.

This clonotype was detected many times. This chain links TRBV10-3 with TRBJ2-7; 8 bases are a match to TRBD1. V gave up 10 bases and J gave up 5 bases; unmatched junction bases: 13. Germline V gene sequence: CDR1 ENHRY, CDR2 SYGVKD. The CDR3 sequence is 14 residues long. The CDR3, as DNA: TGTGCCACCGCCGGCTCACAGGGGGTCAACGAGCAGTACGTC. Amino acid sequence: CATAGSQGVNEQYV.

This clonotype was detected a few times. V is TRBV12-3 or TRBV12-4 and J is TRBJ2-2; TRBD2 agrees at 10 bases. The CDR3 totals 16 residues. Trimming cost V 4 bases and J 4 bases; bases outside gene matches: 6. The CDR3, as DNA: TGTGCCAGCAGTTCTCTAGCGGGGGTGGCCACCGGGGAGCTGTTTTTT. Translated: CASSSLAGVATGELFF.